This T cell receptor beta chain was identified in a study of T-cell reconstitution after alpha-beta-depleted transplantation in children (dated by TCRdb to about 2016). A note on the overall study: Using TCR repertoire profiling, the study quantitatively followed how T-cell immune reconstitution unfolded in children after TCRalphabeta/CD19-depleted allogeneic hematopoietic cell transplantation.

This clonotype was found many times. Its antigen remains undetermined. Base qualities are not provided; no much larger clone lies one nucleotide away. The full study reports these points: Hyperexpanded clone frequencies declined over subsequent months; after one year, T-cell counts and TCRbeta diversity were mostly attributed to newly produced T cells. About two months after transplant, the apparently early recovery of alphabetaT-cell counts reportedly depended on just several hundred clones that had expanded rapidly and came from non-depleted graft cells. In some patients, the high TCRbeta diversity seen at day 60 was put down to recipient T cells and intrathymic progenitors that had survived conditioning.

The method behind the library was PCR. TCRdb shows the sequencer as Illumina HiSeq 2500. TCR libraries were prepared with molecular barcoding, using unique molecular identifiers to normalize TCRbeta repertoire quantification. TCRdb ran its own pipeline on the public reads, namely fastp trimming at Q25 and MiXCR clone calling, and kept in-frame beta chains. Each CDR3 protein gets just one entry, which takes the most common genes and DNA from the rows behind it. The sample table shows hundreds of thousands of distinct CDR3 sequences, and around 14% are seen once. 0.65% to 0.9% of the sample is in the top ten clones. Reading the label with the study, this specimen's treatment or condition is: allogeneic hematopoietic cell transplantation with graft depleted of TCRalphabeta T cells and CD19 B cells. TCRalphabeta/CD19-depleted allogeneic hematopoietic cell grafts were given to the transplant recipients, all of whom were children.

Sequenced material: PBMCs, taken before TCRalphabeta/CD19-depleted stem cell transplant. The receptor was derived from a girl aged 2 to 9 with congenital amegakaryocytic thrombocytopenia, due to receive a stem cell transplant.

The nucleotide sequence is TGTGCCAGCAGTTGGACTAGCGGGAACTCCTACGAGCAGTACTTC. Its protein is CASSWTSGNSYEQYF. The sequence joins TRBV27 to TRBJ2-7; TRBD2 agrees with 12 junctional bases. There are 15 amino acids in the CDR3, from cysteine to phenylalanine inclusive. Only CDR3 DNA is held: 45 bases, read in frame from base 1. V and J are trimmed by 4 bases and 0 bases, and the gene matches miss 1 base of the junction. The germline V gene (reference sequence) gives CDR1 as MNHEY and CDR2 as SMNVEV.